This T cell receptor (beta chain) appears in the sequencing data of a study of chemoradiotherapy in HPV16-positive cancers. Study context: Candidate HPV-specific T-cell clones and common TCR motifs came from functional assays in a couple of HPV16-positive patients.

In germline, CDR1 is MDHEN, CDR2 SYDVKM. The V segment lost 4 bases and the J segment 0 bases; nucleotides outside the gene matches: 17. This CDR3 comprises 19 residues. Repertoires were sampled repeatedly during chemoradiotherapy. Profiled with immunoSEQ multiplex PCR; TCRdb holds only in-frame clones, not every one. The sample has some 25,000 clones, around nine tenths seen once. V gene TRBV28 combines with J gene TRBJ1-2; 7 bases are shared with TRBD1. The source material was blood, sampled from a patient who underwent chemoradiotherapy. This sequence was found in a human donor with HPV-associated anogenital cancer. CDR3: CASSSPFGGPGQANYGYTF. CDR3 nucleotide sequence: TGTGCCAGCAGTTCTCCCTTTGGGGGCCCTGGACAGGCTAACTATGGCTACACCTTC.